Below are 12 T cell receptor beta chains sequenced from a single sample in a study of T cells after yellow fever vaccination. One entry per CDR3 protein, called by TCRdb with MiXCR from the 5' RACE reads. This sample yields tens of thousands of distinct CDR3 sequences, of which about 11% are seen a single time; less than 15% belongs to the top ten. Sequencing was performed on PBMCs, either bulk or a sorted T-cell subset (CD4+, CD8+, memory, or dextramer-sorted; not recorded which), taken around 15 days after the first yellow fever vaccination. These receptors originate from a man younger than 35 who received the YFV17D yellow fever vaccine.

In this sample, this clonotype turned up many times. V is TRBV7-9 and J is TRBJ1-2; D might be TRBD1 (5 bases). This CDR3 spans 14 amino acids. V lost 7 bases and J lost 7, with 19 bases in between. Germline values: CDR1 SEHNR, CDR2 FQNEAQ (reference sequence). The CDR3 loop reads CASNLNYDRTGYTF. The CDR3 coding sequence is TGTGCCAGCAACCTGAACTATGACAGAACTGGCTACACCTTC.

The gene calls are TRBV5-5 and TRBJ1-2, with 12 bases matching TRBD1. V was clipped by 1 base and J by 7 bases; unmatched bases: 5. CDR3 length equals 15 residues. Germline V gene data show CDR1 as SGHKS and CDR2 as YYEKEE (reference sequence). The DNA of the CDR3 is TGTGCCAGCAGCTTGTGGGGACAGGGGGCTGGTGGCTACACCTTC. It translates to CASSLWGQGAGGYTF. Full variable domain (remainder filled in from reference TRBV5-5 and TRBJ1-2): DAGVTQSPTHLIKTRGQQVTLRCSPISGHKSVSWYQQVLGQGPQFIFQYYEKEERGRGNFPDRFSARQFPNYSSELNVNALLLGDSALYLCASSLWGQGAGGYTFGSGTRLTVV.

In its sample, this clonotype was seen many times. The chain links TRBV2 to TRBJ2-7; TRBD1 matches at 9 bases. Germline trimming cut 7 bases from V and 4 bases from J; bases unmatched to any gene: 5. Germline V lookup: CDR1 SNHLY, CDR2 FYNNEI. This CDR3 region has 13 residues. The CDR3, as DNA: TGTGCCAGCAACGGACAGGGGAGGTACGAGCAGTACTTC. The encoded protein is CASNGQGRYEQYF.

This clonotype came up many times. The rearrangement joins TRBV29-1 to TRBJ1-1; D may be TRBD1 (6 bases). Germline values: CDR1 SQVTM, CDR2 ANQGSEA. Trimming removed 5 bases at V and 0 bases at J, with 13 bases between. The length of the CDR3 is 14 residues. CDR3 loop: CSVIRGGVNTEAFF. In DNA, the CDR3 is TGCAGCGTTATCAGGGGCGGGGTGAACACTGAAGCTTTCTTT. The whole variable domain, remainder taken from reference TRBV29-1 and TRBJ1-1, is SAVISQKPSRDICQRGTSLTIQCQVDSQVTMMFWYRQQPGQSLTLIATANQGSEATYESGFVIDKFPISRPNLTFSTLTVSNMSPEDSSIYLCSVIRGGVNTEAFFGQGTRLTVV.

This clonotype showed up many times. The chain carries TRBV20-1 and TRBJ2-7; TRBD1 might be the D (6 bases). This CDR3 is 15 amino acids long. From germline, CDR1 is DFQATT and CDR2 SNEGSKA (reference sequence). V was shortened by 5 bases and J by 0 bases, with 17 bases between the two germline ends. The CDR3 is CSAVRPDRSSYEQYF. CDR3 coding DNA: TGCAGTGCTGTGCGCCCAGACAGGAGCTCCTACGAGCAGTACTTC.

On this clonotype: A much larger clonotype is one base distant, so this may be a read error. The chain uses TRBV7-2 and TRBJ2-2, with D maybe TRBD2 (7 bases). This CDR3 is 16 amino acids long. Germline CDR1 SGHTA, CDR2 FQGNSA. The V gene lost 6 bases and the J gene lost 6 bases, with 20 bases spanning the gap. The CDR3 loop is CASSFLLAWGPGELFF. The CDR3 nucleotides read TGTGCCAGCAGTTTCCTACTAGCGTGGGGGCCCGGGGAGCTGTTTTTT.

This clonotype was counted ten times or more. The chain uses TRBV6-2 or TRBV6-3 and TRBJ2-7; D not certain. CDR1 and CDR2 from the germline V gene are MNHEY and SVGEGT. V lost 5 bases to trimming and J lost 1 base, with 6 bases between them. The CDR3 length is 12 residues. CDR3 residues: CASSESSYEQYF. The CDR3 DNA is TGTGCCAGCAGTGAAAGTTCCTACGAGCAGTACTTC.

With regard to this clonotype: A much more abundant neighbour one base away suggests this may be a read error. This chain uses TRBV5-5 with TRBJ2-4; D tentatively reads TRBD1 or TRBD2 (6 bases each). Germline CDR1 SGHKS, CDR2 YYEKEE (reference sequence). The CDR3 runs 16 residues. DNA of the CDR3: TGTGCCGGCAGCTTTATAGGGGGGTTAGCCAAAAACATTCAGTACTTC. Amino acid sequence: CAGSFIGGLAKNIQYF.

This clonotype is medium-sized in the sample. V and J are TRBV9 and TRBJ2-3, with 8 bases matching TRBD1. Trimming cost V 3 bases and J 7 bases; bases outside gene matches: 10. The CDR3 consists of 15 residues. Looked up from germline, CDR1 is SGDLS and CDR2 is YYNGEE. This chain's CDR3 is CASSDRDRLLNTQYF. In DNA, the CDR3 is TGTGCCAGCAGCGACCGGGACAGGCTCCTTAATACGCAGTATTTT.

Notes on this clonotype: Being one base from a much bigger clone, this may be a read error. Here the CDR3 DNA reads TGCATCGTTGTGACTAGCGGCTACAATGAGCAGTTCTTC. Its translation: CIVVTSGYNEQFF. The chain links TRBV29-1 to TRBJ2-1; TRBD2 matches at 9 bases. The CDR3 loop spans 13 amino acids. The germline V gene encodes CDR1 SQVTM and CDR2 ANQGSEA.

This clonotype was seen many times. The CDR3 DNA reads TGCGCCAGCAGCTTGGAGTCGGGGGGCGCTTTCTTT. Translated: CASSLESGGAFF. The rearrangement links TRBV5-1 to TRBJ1-1, with D possibly TRBD1 on 6 matching bases. CDR1 is SGHRS, CDR2 YFSETQ, per germline. V was shortened by 0 bases and J by 11 bases, with 11 bases between the two germline ends. CDR3 length equals 12 residues.

This clonotype was seen repeatedly, ten times or more. This chain joins TRBV12-3 or TRBV12-4 and TRBJ2-7; D could derive from TRBD1 or TRBD2 (7 bases each). The CDR3 length is 13 residues. Trimming stripped 7 bases from V and 4 bases from J, with 14 bases between. DNA of the CDR3: TGTGCCAGCAAGGGCCAGGGGGGGTACGAGCAGTACTTC. This translates into CASKGQGGYEQYF.